Sequencing of this T cell receptor (beta chain) was carried out in a study of human T cells and chemical hapten exposure. At the level of the study: Researchers reported sensitizing a roughly 2 cm by roughly 2 cm upper inner arm skin site with 2% DPC.

Each cDNA molecule in the library carried unique molecular identifiers. TCRdb reprocessed the RACE reads with MiXCR, giving one entry per CDR3 protein. The table lists fewer than 150,000 distinct CDR3 sequences, 12% of them singletons, with around 1.4% in the top ten. CDR1 MNHEY and CDR2 SMNVEV come from the germline V gene (reference sequence). The CDR3 length is 13 residues. With V trimmed by 5 bases and J by 4 bases, 2 bases remained unmatched. Time point defined: patch test 2, 6 weeks after DPC sensitization. Treatment here: therapeutic diphenylcyclopropenone sensitization with weekly scalp DPC. Suited to DPC and affected by alopecia, the donors ranged from 18 to 70 years old.

The chain recombines TRBV27 with TRBJ1-3; the match to TRBD1 covers 7 bases. Specimen: whole blood, collected in connection with sensitization to the hapten diphenylcyclopropenone (DPC). The source of this sequence is a woman aged 45 to 65 with alopecia areata. Some clones in this sample may be carry-over from other donors' samples. The CDR3 loop reads CASSRGGGNTIYF. For the CDR3, the DNA is TGTGCCAGCAGTCGAGGGGGCGGAAACACCATATATTTT.